These 14 T cell receptor beta chains were sequenced from one sample in a study of Graves' ophthalmopathy and Graves' hyperthyroidism. From RNA, the CDR3 regions of TCR beta chains were amplified and sequenced. HTBI-primed first-round RT-PCR preceded second-round multiplex PCR. TCRdb independently ran MiXCR on the multiplex PCR reads; one entry per CDR3 protein. The table has 500,000 to 600,000 distinct CDR3 sequences, approximately 37% seen once. Material: peripheral blood or thyroid tissue (not recorded which). Receptor source: an adult man with Graves' hyperthyroidism.

The chain recombines TRBV20-1 with TRBJ2-5; D may be TRBD1 (6 bases). This CDR3 region has 14 residues. Trimming left V 6 bases short and J 5 bases short, with 19 bases between. Germline V gene data show CDR1 as DFQATT and CDR2 as SNEGSKA (reference sequence). The CDR3 protein is CSALRQDTGETQYF. In DNA form, the CDR3 reads TGCAGTGCCTTACGACAGGACACCGGGGAGACCCAGTACTTC.

This chain links TRBV24-1 with TRBJ2-7; D might be TRBD2 (5 bases). CDR1 is KGHDR, CDR2 SFDVKD, per germline. Trimming left V 2 bases short and J 11 bases short, with 9 bases between. The CDR3 covers 11 residues. CDR3 residues: CATSDSSREYF. CDR3 bases: TGTGCCACCAGTGATTCCTCGCGGGAGTACTTC.

The V gene is TRBV7-6, the J gene TRBJ2-5; unclear D gene. The DNA end lines up better with TRBJ2-4; the J call may be wrong. CDR1 is SGHVS, CDR2 FNYEAQ, per germline. There are 13 residues in the CDR3. The CDR3: CASSLEFRDIQYF. In DNA, the CDR3 is TGTGCCAGCAGCTTAGAGTTTAGGGACATTCAGTACTTC.

The genes are TRBV6-5 and TRBJ1-4, with 7 bases identical to TRBD1. Germline lookup yields CDR1 MNHEY and CDR2 SVGAGI. Losses at the gene ends were 6 bases for V and 1 base for J; bases not matched to a gene: 11. This CDR3 has 17 residues. The CDR3 DNA reads as TGTGCCAGCAGATCGCAGGGGGGTGGATTAACTAATGAAAAACTGTTTTTT. Protein sequence: CASRSQGGGLTNEKLFF.

Only a few counts were recorded for this clonotype. The chain uses TRBV2 and TRBJ2-5; 14 positions match TRBD2. J gave up 6 bases and V 3 bases, and 6 bases lay outside the gene matches. CDR1 and CDR2 (germline): SNHLY, FYNNEI. The CDR3 is 16 amino acids. CDR3 sequence (DNA): TGTGCCAGCAGTGATCGGACTAGCGGGGGGCCTAAGACCCAGTACTTC. Protein: CASSDRTSGGPKTQYF.

This clonotype was found many times. The chain uses TRBV7-9 and TRBJ2-7; no firm D call. V was clipped by 2 bases and J by 7 bases, with 9 bases between them. This CDR3 has 12 amino acids. Germline values: CDR1 SEHNR, CDR2 FQNEAQ (reference sequence). Here the CDR3 reads CASSLTAGEQYF. The CDR3 coding sequence is TGTGCCAGCAGCTTAACAGCTGGGGAGCAGTACTTC.

The chain recombines TRBV30 with TRBJ2-5; 10 bases agree with TRBD2. Germline V gene data show CDR1 as GTSNPN and CDR2 as SVGIG (reference sequence). With V trimmed by 5 bases and J by 2 bases, 8 bases remained unmatched. The CDR3 has 15 amino acids. The CDR3 here is CAWGAASGRQETQYF. CDR3 nucleotides: TGTGCCTGGGGGGCGGCTAGCGGGAGACAAGAGACCCAGTACTTC. Combining the CDR3 with reference TRBV30 and TRBJ2-5 gives the whole variable domain SQTIHQWPATLVQPVGSPLSLECTVEGTSNPNLYWYRQAAGRGLQLLFYSVGIGQISSEVPQNLSASRPQDRQFILSSKKLLLSDSGFYLCAWGAASGRQETQYFGPGTRLLVL.

The chain is built from TRBV10-3 and TRBJ1-6, with D unresolved. From germline, CDR1 is ENHRY and CDR2 SYGVKD. The CDR3 is 16 amino acids. Deletions cut 3 bases from V and 7 bases from J, with 16 bases between. CDR3 DNA sequence: TGTGCCATCAGTGATTCGAGGGTCCGAAACAATTCACCCCTCCACTTT. This sequence encodes CAISDSRVRNNSPLHF.

The chain links TRBV2 to TRBJ1-4; D may be TRBD1 (6 bases). Germline assignment: CDR1 SNHLY and CDR2 FYNNEI. V was trimmed by 6 bases and J by 3 bases, leaving 14 bases between them. The CDR3 consists of 15 residues. CDR3 coding DNA: TGTGCCAGCAGATCCGGGGGGGGCTCTAATGAAAAACTGTTTTTT. Translating it yields CASRSGGGSNEKLFF.

This clonotype was seen many times. This rearrangement joins TRBV19 to TRBJ2-5; the D gene could be TRBD1 or TRBD2 (5 bases each). There are 15 residues in the CDR3. Germline assignment: CDR1 LNHDA and CDR2 SQIVND (reference sequence). The V and J ends lost 2 bases and 1 base respectively, with 11 bases between them. The CDR3 DNA reads TGTGCCAGTAGTATAAATGGGGGTTTCCAAGAGACCCAGTACTTC. Translating it yields CASSINGGFQETQYF.

Concerning this clonotype itself: The final CDR3 position lacks the conserved phenylalanine or tryptophan, pointing to a likely read error. The limits of the CDR3 on the DNA are not certain, so only TCRdb's listed CDR3 is given. The genes are TRBV15 and TRBJ2-7; the table's D call, TRBD2, was not checked against the DNA. The CDR3 is 9 residues long, ends included. The germline gives CDR1 LNHNV, CDR2 YYDKDF (reference sequence). This chain's CDR3 is CATSRARLA.

CDR3 coding DNA: TGCAGTGCTAGAGGAGGTAGCGGGGGACCATACGAGCAGTACTTC. It is translated as CSARGGSGGPYEQYF. The chain joins TRBV29-1 to TRBJ2-7, with 9 bases that match TRBD2. Germline V gene data show CDR1 as SQVTM and CDR2 as ANQGSEA. The CDR3 runs 15 residues.

This clonotype occurred many times. The CDR3 DNA sequence: TGTGCCAGCAGTTCCCGGGACAGGGGGTACACTGAAGCTTTCTTT. Its protein product is CASSSRDRGYTEAFF. J is TRBJ1-1 and V is TRBV25-1; 11 nucleotides align to TRBD1. Germline V lookup: CDR1 MGHDK, CDR2 SYGVNS. The CDR3 contains 15 residues. Germline trimming cut 5 bases from V and 3 bases from J; bases unmatched to any gene: 5.

Many counts were recorded for this clonotype. The rearrangement uses TRBV10-3 and TRBJ2-7, with D possibly matching TRBD1 (6 bases). V was trimmed by 0 bases and J by 3 bases, leaving 12 bases between them. The CDR3 has 15 amino acids. Germline CDR1 is ENHRY and CDR2 is SYGVKD. DNA of the CDR3: TGTGCCATCAGTGAGTCGACAGGACGGAACTACGAGCAGTACTTC. Residues: CAISESTGRNYEQYF.